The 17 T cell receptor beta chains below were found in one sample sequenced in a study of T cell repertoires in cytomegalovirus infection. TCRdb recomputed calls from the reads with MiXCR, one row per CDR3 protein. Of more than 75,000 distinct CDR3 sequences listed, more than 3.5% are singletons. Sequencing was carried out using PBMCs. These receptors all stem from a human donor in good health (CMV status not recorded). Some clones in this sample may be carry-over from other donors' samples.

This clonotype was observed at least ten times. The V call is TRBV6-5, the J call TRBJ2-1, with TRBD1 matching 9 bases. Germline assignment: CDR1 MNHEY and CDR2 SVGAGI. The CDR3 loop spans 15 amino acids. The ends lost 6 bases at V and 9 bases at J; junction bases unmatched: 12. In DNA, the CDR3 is TGTGCCAGCAGAGCCGGGACAGGGTCGCTGGGTGAGCAGTTCTTC. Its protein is CASRAGTGSLGEQFF.

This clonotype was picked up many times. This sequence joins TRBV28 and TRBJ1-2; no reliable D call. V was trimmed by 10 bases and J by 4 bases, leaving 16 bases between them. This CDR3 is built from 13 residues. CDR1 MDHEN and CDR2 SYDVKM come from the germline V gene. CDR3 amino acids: CAIWRRSGYGYTF. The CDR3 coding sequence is TGTGCCATATGGAGGAGAAGCGGCTATGGCTACACCTTC.

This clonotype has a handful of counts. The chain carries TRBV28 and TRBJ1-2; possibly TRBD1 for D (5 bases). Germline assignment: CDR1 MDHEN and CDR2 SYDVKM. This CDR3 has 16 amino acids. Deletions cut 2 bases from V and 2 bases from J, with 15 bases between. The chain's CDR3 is CASSLRQSGRNYGYTF. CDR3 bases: TGTGCCAGCAGTTTAAGGCAGTCAGGGAGGAACTATGGCTACACCTTC.

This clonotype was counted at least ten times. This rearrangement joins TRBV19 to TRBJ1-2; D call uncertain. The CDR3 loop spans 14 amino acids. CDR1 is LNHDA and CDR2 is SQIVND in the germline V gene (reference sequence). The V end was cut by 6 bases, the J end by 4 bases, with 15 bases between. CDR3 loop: CASSHGDLPYGYTF. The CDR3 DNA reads TGTGCCAGTAGCCACGGTGATCTTCCCTATGGCTACACCTTC.

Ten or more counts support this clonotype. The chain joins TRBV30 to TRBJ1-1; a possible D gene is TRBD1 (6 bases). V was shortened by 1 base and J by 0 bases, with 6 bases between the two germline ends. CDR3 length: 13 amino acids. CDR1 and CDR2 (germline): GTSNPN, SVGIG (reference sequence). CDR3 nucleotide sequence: TGTGCCTGGAGTGGACAGGTGAACACTGAAGCTTTCTTT. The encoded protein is CAWSGQVNTEAFF.

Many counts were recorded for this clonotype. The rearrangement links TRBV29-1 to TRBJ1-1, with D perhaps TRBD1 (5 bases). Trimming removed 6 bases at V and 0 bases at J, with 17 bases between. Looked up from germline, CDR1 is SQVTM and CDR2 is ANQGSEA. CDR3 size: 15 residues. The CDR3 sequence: CSVGPGWGMNTEAFF. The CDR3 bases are TGCAGCGTGGGACCCGGGTGGGGGATGAACACTGAAGCTTTCTTT.

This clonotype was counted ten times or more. CDR3 residues: CASRGGQAAPRSYEQYF. CDR3 nucleotides: TGTGCCAGCAGGGGCGGACAGGCCGCACCGCGTTCCTACGAGCAGTACTTC. The chain carries TRBV7-2 and TRBJ2-7; TRBD1 aligns across 7 bases. This CDR3 is built from 17 residues. Germline loops: CDR1 SGHTA, CDR2 FQGNSA. The V segment lost 6 bases and the J segment 1 base; nucleotides outside the gene matches: 15.

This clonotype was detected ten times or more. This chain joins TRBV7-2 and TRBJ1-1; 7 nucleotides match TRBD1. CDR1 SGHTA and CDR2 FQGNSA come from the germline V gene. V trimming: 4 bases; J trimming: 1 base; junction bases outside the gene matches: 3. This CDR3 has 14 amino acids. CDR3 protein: CASSSRTGNTEAFF. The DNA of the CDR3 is TGTGCCAGCAGCTCCCGGACAGGGAACACTGAAGCTTTCTTT.

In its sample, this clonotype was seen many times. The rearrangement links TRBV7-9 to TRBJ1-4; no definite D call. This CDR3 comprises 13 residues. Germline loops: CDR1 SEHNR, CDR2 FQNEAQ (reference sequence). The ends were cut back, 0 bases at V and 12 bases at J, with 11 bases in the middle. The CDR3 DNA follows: TGTGCCAGCAGCTTAGCTGGATCAGCCCAACTGTTTTTT. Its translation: CASSLAGSAQLFF.

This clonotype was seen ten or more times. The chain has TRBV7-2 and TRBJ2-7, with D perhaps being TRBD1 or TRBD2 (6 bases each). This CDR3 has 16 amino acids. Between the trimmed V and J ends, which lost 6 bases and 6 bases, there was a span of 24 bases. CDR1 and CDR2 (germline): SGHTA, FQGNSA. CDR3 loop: CASRPRDRGPQAEQYF. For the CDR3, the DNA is TGTGCCAGCAGACCTAGGGATCGGGGGCCTCAAGCCGAGCAGTACTTC.

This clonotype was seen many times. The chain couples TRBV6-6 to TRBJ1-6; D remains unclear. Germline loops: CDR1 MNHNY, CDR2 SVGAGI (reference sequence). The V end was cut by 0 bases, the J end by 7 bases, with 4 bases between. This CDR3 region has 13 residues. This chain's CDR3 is CASSYSPNSPLHF. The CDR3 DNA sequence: TGTGCCAGCAGTTACTCCCCCAATTCACCCCTCCACTTT.

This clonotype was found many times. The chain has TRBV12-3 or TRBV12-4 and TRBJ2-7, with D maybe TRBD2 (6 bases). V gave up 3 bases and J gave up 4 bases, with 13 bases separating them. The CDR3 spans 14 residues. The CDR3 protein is CASSFSGTWYEQYF. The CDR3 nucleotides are TGTGCCAGCAGTTTTTCCGGGACTTGGTACGAGCAGTACTTC.

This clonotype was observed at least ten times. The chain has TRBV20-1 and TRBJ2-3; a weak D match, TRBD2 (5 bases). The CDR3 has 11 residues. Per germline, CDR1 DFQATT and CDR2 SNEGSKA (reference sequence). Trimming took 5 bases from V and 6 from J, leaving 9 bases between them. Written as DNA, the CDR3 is TGCAGTGCTTCCGGGGAGGATACGCAGTATTTT. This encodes CSASGEDTQYF.

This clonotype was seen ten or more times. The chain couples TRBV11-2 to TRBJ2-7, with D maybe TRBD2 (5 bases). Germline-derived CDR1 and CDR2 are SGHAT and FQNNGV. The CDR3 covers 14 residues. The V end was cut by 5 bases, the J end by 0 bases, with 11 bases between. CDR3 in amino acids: CASSRPGFSYEQYF. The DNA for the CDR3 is TGTGCCAGCAGCAGACCGGGGTTCTCCTACGAGCAGTACTTC.

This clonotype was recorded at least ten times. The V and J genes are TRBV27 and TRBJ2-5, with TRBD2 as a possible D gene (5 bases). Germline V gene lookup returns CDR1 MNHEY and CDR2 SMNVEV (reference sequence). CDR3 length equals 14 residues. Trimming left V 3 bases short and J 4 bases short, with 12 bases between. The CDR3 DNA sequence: TGTGCCAGCAGTTTCAACGGCGGGCGAGAGACCCAGTACTTC. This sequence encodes CASSFNGGRETQYF.

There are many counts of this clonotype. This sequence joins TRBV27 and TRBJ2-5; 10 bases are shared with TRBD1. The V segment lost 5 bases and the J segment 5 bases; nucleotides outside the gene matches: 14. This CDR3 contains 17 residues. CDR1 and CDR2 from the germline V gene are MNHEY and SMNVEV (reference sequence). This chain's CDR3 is CASSPRQGARHSETQYF. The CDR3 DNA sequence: TGTGCCAGCAGTCCCCGACAGGGGGCCCGCCATTCGGAGACCCAGTACTTC.

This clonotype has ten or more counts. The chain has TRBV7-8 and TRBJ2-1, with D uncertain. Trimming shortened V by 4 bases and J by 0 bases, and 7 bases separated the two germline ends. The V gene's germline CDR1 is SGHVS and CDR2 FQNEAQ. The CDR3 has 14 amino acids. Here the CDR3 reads CASSSRSSYNEQFF. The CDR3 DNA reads TGTGCCAGCAGCTCCCGTAGCTCCTACAATGAGCAGTTCTTC.